Each of the 3 T cell receptor beta chains below was sequenced from the same sample in a study of cytomegalovirus exposure and HLA in healthy donors. The PCR ran on 60 Vbeta and 13 Jbeta primers. Measured with immunoSEQ multiplex PCR; TCRdb has only the in-frame clones, and not every one. The table has about 97,000 clones, around four fifths seen once. Sequencing used PBMCs. Receptors originate from a man aged 35-49 years in good health and CMV-seronegative.

This clone was observed a few times. The gene calls are TRBV19 and TRBJ1-2; D unclear. CDR3 length: 13 residues. With 3 bases removed from V and 5 bases from J, the gap between germline ends came to 10 bases. Germline V lookup: CDR1 LNHDA, CDR2 SQIVND (reference sequence). CDR3 in DNA: TGTGCCAGTAGTATTTTAACAGATTATGGCTACACCTTC. Protein sequence: CASSILTDYGYTF.

J is TRBJ1-2 and V is TRBV19; unclear D gene. Per germline, CDR1 LNHDA and CDR2 SQIVND (reference sequence). Trimming removed 8 bases from V and 0 bases from J, with 10 bases in between. CDR3 length: 13 amino acids. DNA for the CDR3: TGTGCCAGTCAACGATCAGCTAACTATGGCTACACCTTC. Amino acid sequence: CASQRSANYGYTF.

The V call is TRBV5-1, the J call TRBJ1-2; D call uncertain. Between the trimmed V and J ends, which lost 1 base and 3 bases, there was a span of 7 bases. The CDR3 runs to 13 residues. Germline V gene sequence: CDR1 SGHRS, CDR2 YFSETQ. This CDR3 reads CASSLSRYYGYTF. CDR3 sequence (DNA): TGCGCCAGCAGCTTGTCCAGGTACTATGGCTACACCTTC.